The text below deals with one T cell receptor (beta chain). This sample is part of a study of blood T cell repertoires in COVID-19. Some clones are missing from TCRdb's copy, which holds only in-frame ones; the method was immunoSEQ multiplex PCR. Among some 290,000 clones listed, about nine tenths were seen once. After removal of 6 bases from V and 7 bases from J, the junction contained 4 bases not matched to a gene. The CDR3 has 12 residues. Germline V gene lookup returns CDR1 SNHLY and CDR2 FYNNEI. The receptor's source is a woman aged 50 to 60 who had recovered from COVID-19. The V and J genes are TRBV2 and TRBJ1-2; 8 bases map to TRBD1. Sequenced: peripheral blood. The CDR3 DNA reads as TGTGCCAGCAGGGCAGGGGGCCGTGGCTACACCTTC. Translation gives CASRAGGRGYTF.